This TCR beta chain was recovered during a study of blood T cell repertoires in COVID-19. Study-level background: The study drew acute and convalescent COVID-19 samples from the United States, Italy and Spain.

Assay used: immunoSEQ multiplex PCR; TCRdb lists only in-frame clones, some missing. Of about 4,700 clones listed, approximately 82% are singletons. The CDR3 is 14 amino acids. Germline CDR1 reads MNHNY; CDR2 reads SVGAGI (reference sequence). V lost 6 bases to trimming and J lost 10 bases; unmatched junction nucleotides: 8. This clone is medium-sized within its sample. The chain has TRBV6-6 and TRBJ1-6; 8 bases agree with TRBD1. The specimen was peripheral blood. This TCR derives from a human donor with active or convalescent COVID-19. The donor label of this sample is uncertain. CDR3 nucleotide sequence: TGTGCCAGCAGACCCGACAGGGGAGCCTCACCCCTCCACTTT. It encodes CASRPDRGASPLHF.